The 3 T cell receptor beta chains given below trace back to one sample, sequenced in a study of OX40 agonist ivuxolimab in advanced cancers. The method was the immunoSEQ multiplex PCR assay. This immuneACCESS table, as held by TCRdb, lists in-frame sequences with V and J called but not all clones. Of the missing ones, under half trace to an unresolved V gene in checked studies; the others have no known cause. The sample contains about 100,000 clones, roughly 95% of them found a single time. Of the sample, around 2% falls within the top ten clones. This sample comprised CD4+ or CD8+ T cells sorted from blood, obtained in a trial of the OX40 agonist ivuxolimab. These receptor sequences come from an adult with an advanced solid tumor such as melanoma, head and neck, liver or kidney cancer.

This rearrangement joins TRBV28 to TRBJ2-2; the D is unclear. The V end was cut by 7 bases, the J end by 5 bases, with 17 bases between. The germline gives CDR1 MDHEN, CDR2 SYDVKM. The CDR3 sequence is 15 residues long. The CDR3 loop is CASTLIQERTGELFF. The CDR3 coding sequence is TGTGCCAGCACCCTCATCCAGGAACGGACCGGGGAGCTGTTTTTT.

The chain recombines TRBV28 with TRBJ1-4; D gene unclear. Germline assignment: CDR1 MDHEN and CDR2 SYDVKM. The CDR3 loop spans 14 amino acids. V lost 4 bases, J lost 6 bases, and 12 bases lay in between. The CDR3 coding sequence is TGTGCCAGCAGTTCGCCTCCAAGGGATGAAAAACTGTTTTTT. Its protein is CASSSPPRDEKLFF.

The CDR3 protein is CASSVVGDTNSGANVLTF. The CDR3 DNA reads TGTGCCAGCAGCGTAGTAGGGGACACCAACTCTGGGGCCAACGTCCTGACTTTC. The chain combines TRBV9 with TRBJ2-6, with D maybe TRBD1 (6 bases). This CDR3 spans 18 amino acids. V dropped 0 bases and J dropped 0 bases, with 13 bases sitting between them. Germline CDR1 SGDLS, CDR2 YYNGEE.